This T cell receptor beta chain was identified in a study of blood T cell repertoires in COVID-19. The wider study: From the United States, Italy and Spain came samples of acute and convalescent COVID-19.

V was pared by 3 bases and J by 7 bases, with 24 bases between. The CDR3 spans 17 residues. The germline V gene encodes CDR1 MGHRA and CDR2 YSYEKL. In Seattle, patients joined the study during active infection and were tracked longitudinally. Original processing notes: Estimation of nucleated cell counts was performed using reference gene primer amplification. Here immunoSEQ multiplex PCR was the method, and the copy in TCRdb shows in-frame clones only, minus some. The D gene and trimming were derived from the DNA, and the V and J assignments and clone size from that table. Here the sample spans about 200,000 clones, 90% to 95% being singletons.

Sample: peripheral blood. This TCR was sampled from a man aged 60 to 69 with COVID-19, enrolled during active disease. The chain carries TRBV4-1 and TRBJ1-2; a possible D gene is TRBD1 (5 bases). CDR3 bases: TGCGCCAGCAGCCAGGATTCACAAGCGGGACGGCACGCTGGCTACACCTTC. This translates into CASSQDSQAGRHAGYTF.